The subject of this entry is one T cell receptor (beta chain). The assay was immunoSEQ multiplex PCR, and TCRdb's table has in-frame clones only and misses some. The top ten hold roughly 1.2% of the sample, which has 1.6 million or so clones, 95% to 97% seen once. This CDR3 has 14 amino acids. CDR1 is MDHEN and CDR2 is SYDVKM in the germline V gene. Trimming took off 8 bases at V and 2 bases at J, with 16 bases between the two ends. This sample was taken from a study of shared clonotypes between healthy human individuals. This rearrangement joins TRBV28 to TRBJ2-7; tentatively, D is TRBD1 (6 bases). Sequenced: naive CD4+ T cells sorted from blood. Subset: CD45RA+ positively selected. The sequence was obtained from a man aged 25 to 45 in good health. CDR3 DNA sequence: TGTGCCAGCTCAACACAGGGTAGGACCTACGAGCAGTACTTC. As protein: CASSTQGRTYEQYF. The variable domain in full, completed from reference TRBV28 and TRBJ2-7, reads DVKVTQSSRYLVKRTGEKVFLECVQDMDHENMFWYRQDPGLGLRLIYFSYDVKMKEKGDIPEGYSVSREKKERFSLILESASTNQTSMYLCASSTQGRTYEQYFGPGTRLTVT.